This T cell receptor beta chain emerged from a study of tumor and adjacent non-tumor tissue in lung cancer. Concerning this clonotype: What it binds is not known.

This CDR3 region has 12 residues. V lost 3 bases to trimming and J lost 8 bases, with 11 bases between them. Germline lookup yields CDR1 SEHNR and CDR2 FQNEAQ (reference sequence). Whole-study results and caveats: Tumor TCR diversity, when higher, was linked to shorter survival.

No cell sorting was done before RNA was extracted from the tissue. Distant lung tissue was collected more than 3 cm away from the tumor edge. TCRbeta libraries were built with three rounds of nested PCR, modified from ARM-PCR. TCRdb analysed the multiplex PCR reads with MiXCR anew, one entry per CDR3 protein. The repertoire includes around 74,000 distinct CDR3 sequences, nearly 70% of them detected once, and roughly 25% sits in the top ten. This receptor was taken from a woman between 50 and 59 years old with non-small cell lung cancer. Sequenced material: distant non-tumor lung tissue. The chain joins TRBV7-9 to TRBJ2-7; D uncertain. CDR3 residues: CASSLGTYKQYF. For the CDR3, the DNA is TGTGCCAGCAGCTTGGGTACTTACAAGCAGTACTTC.